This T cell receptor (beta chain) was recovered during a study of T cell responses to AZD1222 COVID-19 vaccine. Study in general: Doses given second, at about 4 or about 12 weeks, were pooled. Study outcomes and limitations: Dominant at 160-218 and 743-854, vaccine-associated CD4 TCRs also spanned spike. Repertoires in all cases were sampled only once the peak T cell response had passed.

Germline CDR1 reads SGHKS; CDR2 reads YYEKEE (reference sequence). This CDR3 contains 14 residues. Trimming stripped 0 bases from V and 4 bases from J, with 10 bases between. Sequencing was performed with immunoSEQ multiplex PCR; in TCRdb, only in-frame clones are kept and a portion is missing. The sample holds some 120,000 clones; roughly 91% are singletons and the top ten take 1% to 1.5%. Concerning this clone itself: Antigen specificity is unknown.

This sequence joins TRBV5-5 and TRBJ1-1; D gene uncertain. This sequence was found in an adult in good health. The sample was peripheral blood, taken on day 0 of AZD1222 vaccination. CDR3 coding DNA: TGTGCCAGCAGCTTGGAATGGGTTGGCACTGAAGCTTTCTTT. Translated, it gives CASSLEWVGTEAFF.